This T cell receptor (beta chain) was captured in a study of metastatic and nonmetastatic thyroid tumors. Background on the study: A comparison of repertoires was made across blood and tumor or nodule tissue from malignant and benign thyroid patients. The study, taken as a whole, reports: Malignant thyroid tumors reportedly had TCR beta diversity that was significantly higher than in benign nodules, in blood and tumor.

The CDR3 extends over 10 amino acids. Germline V lookup: CDR1 MNHEY, CDR2 SMNVEV (reference sequence). Source study methods: Clinicopathological groups differed in CDR3, with these differences serving to build a distant-metastasis classifier for papillary thyroid cancer. TCRdb reprocessed the PCR reads via MiXCR. It is TCRdb's table, rather than the study itself, that gives the V and J calls and clone size. This table holds 25,000 to 35,000 clones, around a quarter found once. No patient had received any treatment before thyroid surgery. Remarks on this clone: Its antigen is not known. A junction end diverges from the germline sequence, so it may reflect a read error. Additional DNA sequences in this sample encode the identical CDR3.

The clonotype originates from a female donor with papillary thyroid cancer or a benign thyroid nodule (not recorded which). Some clones in this sample may be carry-over from other donors' samples. This rearrangement joins TRBV27 to TRBJ2-1, with a possible D match to TRBD2 (6 bases). The sequencing input was blood. CDR3 loop: CASGYNEQFF. The CDR3 DNA sequence: TGCGCGAGCGGGTACAATGAGCAGTTCTTC.